The 8 T cell receptor beta chains presented below share a single source sample, sequenced in a study of control samples from healthy donors and cancer patients. TCRdb's table, derived via immunoSEQ multiplex PCR, lists solely in-frame clones and lacks some. The sample records about 86,000 clones, around nine tenths being singletons. Sequencing was carried out using PBMCs. Receptors were obtained from a woman aged 45-59 years with colorectal cancer.

The chain combines TRBV21-1 with TRBJ2-7. TRBV21-1 is an annotated pseudogene. The CDR3 consists of 14 residues. The CDR3 here is CASTFRGPHYEQYV. The CDR3 DNA reads as TGTGCCAGCACCTTCCGGGGACCACACTACGAGCAGTACGTC.

V usage is TRBV18 and J usage is TRBJ1-1, with D unclear. CDR1 is KGHSH and CDR2 is LQKENI in the germline V gene. Trimming shortened V by 1 base and J by 2 bases, and 11 bases separated the two germline ends. CDR3 size: 15 residues. The CDR3: CASSPRAGGNTEAFF. DNA for the CDR3: TGTGCCAGCTCACCACGGGCCGGTGGCAACACTGAAGCTTTCTTT.

The chain combines TRBV19 with TRBJ2-1; 12 bases line up with TRBD1. The CDR3 is 14 amino acids. From germline, CDR1 is LNHDA and CDR2 SQIVND (reference sequence). V gave up 7 bases and J gave up 9 bases; unmatched junction bases: 7. CDR3 nucleotide sequence: TGTGCCAGTACCCGGGACAGGGGGCTAGGTGAGCAGTTCTTC. Translation gives CASTRDRGLGEQFF.

The genes are TRBV5-1 and TRBJ2-5; D perhaps matches TRBD1 (6 bases). CDR1 and CDR2 from the germline V gene are SGHRS and YFSETQ. Trimming shortened V by 4 bases and J by 5 bases, and 15 bases separated the two germline ends. The CDR3 has 14 residues. CDR3 residues: CASSTGQHGETQYF. Written as DNA, the CDR3 is TGCGCCAGCAGCACAGGACAGCATGGGGAGACCCAGTACTTC.

The J gene is TRBJ2-5, the V gene TRBV29-1; the match to TRBD2 covers 11 bases. Looked up from germline, CDR1 is SQVTM and CDR2 is ANQGSEA. The CDR3 runs 16 residues. V was clipped by 2 bases and J by 5 bases; unmatched bases: 10. CDR3 DNA: TGCAGCGTTGAAAAGACTAGCGGGACGGTGTTGGAGACCCAGTACTTC. As protein: CSVEKTSGTVLETQYF.

V usage is TRBV7-3 and J usage is TRBJ2-2, with TRBD1 as a possible D gene (6 bases). V lost 5 bases to trimming and J lost 1 base, with 14 bases between them. The CDR3 spans 16 residues. Germline-derived CDR1 and CDR2 are SGHTA and FQGTGA. CDR3: CASSLTGAENTGELFF. The DNA for the CDR3 is TGTGCCAGCAGCCTGACAGGAGCAGAGAACACCGGGGAGCTGTTTTTT.

The gene calls are TRBV7-2 and TRBJ1-6; 9 bases agree with TRBD1. This CDR3 is built from 15 residues. Germline CDR1 SGHTA, CDR2 FQGNSA. V trimming: 3 bases; J trimming: 7 bases; junction bases outside the gene matches: 4. CDR3 amino acids: CASSLGQGRNSPLHF. CDR3 DNA: TGTGCCAGCAGCTTGGGACAGGGCAGAAATTCACCCCTCCACTTT.

The V and J genes are TRBV6-1 and TRBJ2-7; 11 positions agree with TRBD2. Germline V CDR1 and CDR2: MNHNS, SASEGT. J gave up 10 bases and V 3 bases, and 8 bases lay outside the gene matches. This CDR3 comprises 14 residues. The CDR3 spells CASSEQLAGDGQYV. CDR3 sequence (DNA): TGTGCCAGCAGTGAGCAACTAGCGGGGGACGGACAGTACGTC.